This TCR beta chain is from a study of shared clonotypes between healthy human individuals. Donors, without exception, were Caucasian adults residing in Nashville, Tennessee. Clones were read by immunoSEQ multiplex PCR, and TCRdb kept only the in-frame ones, dropping some. Here the sample spans approximately 350,000 clones, just over 95% being singletons. The CDR3 sequence is 13 residues long. Trimming pared 3 bases from V and 6 bases from J, leaving 11 bases between. Germline V gives CDR1 SGHAT, CDR2 FQNNGV. The sequenced sample consisted of memory CD8+ T cells sorted from blood. The subset here: CD45RO+ cells pooled with CCR7-negative TemRA cells. This chain connects TRBV11-2 to TRBJ2-5; possibly TRBD2 for D (5 bases). The TCR originated in a young man in good health. CDR3 protein: CASSFSESKTQYF. The CDR3 DNA is TGTGCCAGCAGCTTTAGCGAATCAAAGACCCAGTACTTC. Looking up the rest from reference TRBV11-2 and TRBJ2-5 gives the full variable domain: EAGVAQSPRYKIIEKRQSVAFWCNPISGHATLYWYQQILGQGPKLLIQFQNNGVVDDSQLPKDRFSAERLKGVDSTLKIQPAKLEDSAVYLCASSFSESKTQYFGPGTRLLVL.